This TCR beta chain emerged from a study of regulatory T cells in long-lasting Graves disease. About the study: The study enrolled newly diagnosed Graves' patients on antithyroid drugs under 3 months.

To make TCR beta libraries, researchers used iRepertoire HTBI primers and Arm-PCR of CDR3 regions. TCRdb re-called the multiplex PCR reads with MiXCR, one entry per CDR3 protein. The sample yields fewer than 650,000 distinct CDR3 sequences, less than 20% seen once. Study-wide results and caveats: TRBV28, TRBJ1-2 and TRBJ2-5 were segments that persistent disease favored.

Concerning this clonotype itself: Its antigen is as yet unknown.

V was clipped by 3 bases and J by 0 bases, with 9 bases between them. The CDR3 has 15 amino acids. Time point here: newly diagnosed GD, antithyroid drugs for less than 3 months. Scientists built the TCR library using RNA that was extracted from PBMCs. These sequences were also reported in another study, on T cells in Graves' hyperthyroidism and ophthalmopathy. That work contributes: HTBI primers drove first-round RT-PCR of the TCR CDR3. Most thyroid clonotypes that were expanded above 0.001 also turned up in blood.

The specimen comprised peripheral blood mononuclear cells (PBMCs), sampled at new diagnosis, from a patient treated with antithyroid drugs. The rearrangement links TRBV12-3 or TRBV12-4 to TRBJ1-3; D gene unclear. The receptor comes from a woman in her twenties or thirties with Graves disease. The CDR3 DNA follows: TGTGCCAGCAGTTTCTACCTGAGCTCTGGAAACACCATATATTTT. It codes for CASSFYLSSGNTIYF.